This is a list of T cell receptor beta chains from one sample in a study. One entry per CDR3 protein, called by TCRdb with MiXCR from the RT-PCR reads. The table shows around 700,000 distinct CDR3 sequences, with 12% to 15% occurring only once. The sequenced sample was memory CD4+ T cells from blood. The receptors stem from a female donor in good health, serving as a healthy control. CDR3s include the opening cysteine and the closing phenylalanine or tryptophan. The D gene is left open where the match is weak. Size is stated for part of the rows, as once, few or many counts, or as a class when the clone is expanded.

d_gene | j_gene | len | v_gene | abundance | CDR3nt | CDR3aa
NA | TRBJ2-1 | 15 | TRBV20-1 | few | TGCAGTGCTAGATTTCCCTTCGTGGCTTACAATGAGCAGTTCTTC | CSARFPFVAYNEQFF
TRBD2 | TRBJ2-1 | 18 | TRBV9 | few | TGTGCCAGCAGCGTAGGACCCCCGGGACTAGCGCCCTACAATGAGCAGTTCTTC | CASSVGPPGLAPYNEQFF
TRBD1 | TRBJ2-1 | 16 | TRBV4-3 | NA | TGCGCCAGCAGCCAAGATATCGTAGCAGGGGGCATTAAGCAGTTCTTC | CASSQDIVAGGIKQFF
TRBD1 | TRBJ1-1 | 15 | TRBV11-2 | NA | TGTGCCAGCAGCTTCTCACAGGGGAGCGACACTGAAGCTTTCTTT | CASSFSQGSDTEAFF
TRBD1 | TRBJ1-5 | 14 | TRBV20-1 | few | TGCAGTGCTCGGGACAGGGTCGGCAATCAGCCCCAGCATTTT | CSARDRVGNQPQHF
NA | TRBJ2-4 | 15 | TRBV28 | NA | TGTGCCAGCAGTCCCGGTGGCACAGCCAAAAACATTCAGTACTTC | CASSPGGTAKNIQYF
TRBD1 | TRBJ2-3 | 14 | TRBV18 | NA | TGTGCCAGCTCAGACAGGGGGAGCACAGATACGCAGTATTTT | CASSDRGSTDTQYF
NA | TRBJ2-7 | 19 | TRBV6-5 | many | TGTGCCAGCACCTCACCAATACAGGGTTCGTCGGGGCGCAGGTACGAGCAGTACTTC | CASTSPIQGSSGRRYEQYF
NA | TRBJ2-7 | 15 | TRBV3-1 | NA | TGTGCCAGCAGCAAGGGACGGGTTCCAGCCTACGAGCAGTACTTC | CASSKGRVPAYEQYF
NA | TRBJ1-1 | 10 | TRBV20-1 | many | TGCAGTGCAGGGGACATTGAAGCTTTCTTT | CSAGDIEAFF
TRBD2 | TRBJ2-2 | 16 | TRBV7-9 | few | TGTGCCAGCAGCCAAGGACTAGCGGGACTCACCGGGGAGCTGTTTTTT | CASSQGLAGLTGELFF
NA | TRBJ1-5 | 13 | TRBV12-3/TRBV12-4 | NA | TGTGCCATCAGTTGGACAAGCAATCAGCCCCAGCATTTT | CAISWTSNQPQHF
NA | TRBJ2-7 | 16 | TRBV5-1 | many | TGCGCCAGCAGCTTGGTGACGGGCTCGGCTGCCTACGAGCAGTACTTC | CASSLVTGSAAYEQYF
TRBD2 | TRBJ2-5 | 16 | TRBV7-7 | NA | TGTGCTAGCAGCCGTGGGACTAGCGGGACCGCGGAGACCCAGTACTTC | CASSRGTSGTAETQYF
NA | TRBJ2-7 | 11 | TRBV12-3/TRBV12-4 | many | TGTGCCAGCAGTTTTTCCCACGAGCAGTACTTC | CASSFSHEQYF
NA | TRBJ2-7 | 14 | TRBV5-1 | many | TGCGCCAGCAGCTTGTCCGGGACTGCCTACGAGCAGTACTTC | CASSLSGTAYEQYF
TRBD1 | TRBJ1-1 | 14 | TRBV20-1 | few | TGCAGTGCTACTAGGGACAGGGCTATCCCTGAAGCTTTCTTT | CSATRDRAIPEAFF
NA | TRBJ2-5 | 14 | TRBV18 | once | TGTGCCAGCTCGGCAGGTCGGGGGCAAGAGACCCAGTACTTC | CASSAGRGQETQYF
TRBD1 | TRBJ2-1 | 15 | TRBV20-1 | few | TGCAGTGCTAGAGTTGCGGGACAGGTATACAATGAGCAGTTCTTC | CSARVAGQVYNEQFF
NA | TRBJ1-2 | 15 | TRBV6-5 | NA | TGTGCCAGCAGTTCCATGCAGGGATCTGACTATGGCTACACCTTC | CASSSMQGSDYGYTF
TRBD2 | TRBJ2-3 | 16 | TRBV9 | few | TGTGCCAGCAGCTTTCGGACTAGCGGAGGCACAGATACGCAGTATTTT | CASSFRTSGGTDTQYF
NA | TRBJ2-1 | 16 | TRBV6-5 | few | TGTGCCAGCAGCCGTTCTCTAGGTCGGGGCTCAAATGAGCAGTTCTTC | CASSRSLGRGSNEQFF
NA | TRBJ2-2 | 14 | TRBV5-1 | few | TGCGCCAGCGGAGTGGGCACGAACACCGGGGAGCTGTTTTTT | CASGVGTNTGELFF
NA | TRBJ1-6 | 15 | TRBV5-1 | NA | TGCGCCAGCAGCTTGATTAGCCGGGAAGATTCACCCCTCCACTTT | CASSLISREDSPLHF
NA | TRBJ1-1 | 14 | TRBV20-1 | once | TGCAGTGCTCGAGATTCTAGGGGACTTACTGAAGCTTTCTTT | CSARDSRGLTEAFF
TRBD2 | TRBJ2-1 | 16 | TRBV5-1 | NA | TGCGCCAGCAGCCCCACCGGGACTAGCGGGACCAATGAGCAGTTCTTC | CASSPTGTSGTNEQFF
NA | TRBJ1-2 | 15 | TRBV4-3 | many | TGCGCCAGCAGCTCCGCCCGGGAGGGAGGCTATGGCTACACCTTC | CASSSAREGGYGYTF
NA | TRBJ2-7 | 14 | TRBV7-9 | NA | TGTGCCAGCAGCTTTTCAGGGGTAACCTACGAGCAGTACTTC | CASSFSGVTYEQYF
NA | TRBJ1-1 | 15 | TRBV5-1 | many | TGCGCCAGCAGCGTGGTGCCCAGCATGAACACTGAAGCTTTCTTT | CASSVVPSMNTEAFF
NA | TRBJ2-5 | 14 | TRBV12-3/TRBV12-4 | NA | TGTGCCAGCAGTCCGACACAGGGAAAAGAGACCCAGTACTTC | CASSPTQGKETQYF
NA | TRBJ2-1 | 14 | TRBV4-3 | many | TGCGCCAGCAGCCAAGGGAGCCTATACAATGAGCAGTTCTTC | CASSQGSLYNEQFF
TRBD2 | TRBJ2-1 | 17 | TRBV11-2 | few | TGTGCCAGCAGCAACACCGGGACTAGCGGCTCCTACAATGAGCAGTTCTTC | CASSNTGTSGSYNEQFF
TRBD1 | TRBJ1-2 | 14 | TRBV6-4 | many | TGTGCCAGCAGTGACTCCGGGACAGGGGGTGGCTACACCTTC | CASSDSGTGGGYTF
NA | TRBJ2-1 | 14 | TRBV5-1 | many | TGCGCCAGCAGCGGCACTGAGGGTTACAATGAGCAGTTCTTC | CASSGTEGYNEQFF
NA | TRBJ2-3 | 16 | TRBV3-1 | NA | TGTGCCAGCAGCCAAGGGGCTCTTACAACCACAGATACGCAGTATTTT | CASSQGALTTTDTQYF
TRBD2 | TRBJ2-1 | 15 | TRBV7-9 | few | TGTGCCAGCAGCGACCTAGCGGGAGCCTACAATGAGCAGTTCTTC | CASSDLAGAYNEQFF
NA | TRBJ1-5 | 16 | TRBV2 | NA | TGTGCCAGCAGCGTTGGGACCGGCTATAGCAATCAGCCCCAGCATTTT | CASSVGTGYSNQPQHF
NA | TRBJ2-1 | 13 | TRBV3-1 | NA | TGTGCCAGCAGCCAAGGCATCGGGGGTGAGCAGTTCTTC | CASSQGIGGEQFF
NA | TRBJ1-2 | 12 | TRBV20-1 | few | TGCAGTGCTCCGGACGATAACTATGGCTACACCTTC | CSAPDDNYGYTF
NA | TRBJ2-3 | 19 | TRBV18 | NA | TGTGCCAGCTCACCCCAGTACAGCCTCAGGGGACGGGGCACAGATACGCAGTATTTT | CASSPQYSLRGRGTDTQYF
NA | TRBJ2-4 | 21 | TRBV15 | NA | TGTGCCACCAGCGAATTTTACCAAGGGAGAATATCTCCATTAGCCAAAAACATTCAGTACTTC | CATSEFYQGRISPLAKNIQYF
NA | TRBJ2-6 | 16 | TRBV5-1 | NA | TGCGCCAGCAGCTTAACGCAGGGATCTGGGGCCAACGTCCTGACTTTC | CASSLTQGSGANVLTF
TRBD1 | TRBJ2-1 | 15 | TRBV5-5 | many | TGTGCCAGCAGGATGGTCTGGACAGGTGACTATGAGCAGTTCTTC | CASRMVWTGDYEQFF
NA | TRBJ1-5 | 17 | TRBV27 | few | TGTGCCAGCAGTCCGACCTCTCGGACCGAGGACAATCAGCCCCAGCATTTT | CASSPTSRTEDNQPQHF
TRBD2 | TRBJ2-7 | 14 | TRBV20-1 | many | TGCAGTGCGTCGGGACTAGCGGGGACCTACGAGCAGTACTTC | CSASGLAGTYEQYF
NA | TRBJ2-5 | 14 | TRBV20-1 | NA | TGCAGTGGGTCCTCGGGGGGCACAATGGAGACCCAGTACTTC | CSGSSGGTMETQYF
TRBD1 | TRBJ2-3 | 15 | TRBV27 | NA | TGTGCCAGCAGTTTCTACAGGGGAGCCGCAGATACGCAGTATTTT | CASSFYRGAADTQYF
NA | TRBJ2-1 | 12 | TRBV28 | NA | TGTGCCAGCAGTTTATATTACAATGAGCAGTTCTTC | CASSLYYNEQFF
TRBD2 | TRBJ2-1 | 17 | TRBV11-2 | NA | TGTGCCAGCAGCTTATCCACGGGACTAGCGGGAGGGACTGAGCAGTTCTTC | CASSLSTGLAGGTEQFF
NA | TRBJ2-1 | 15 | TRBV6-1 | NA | TGTGCCAGCAGTGCGAGCGGGCAAAACCCACCTGAGCAGTTCTTC | CASSASGQNPPEQFF
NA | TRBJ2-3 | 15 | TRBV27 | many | TGTGCCAGCAGTAGACAGAAAAGCAGCACAGATACGCAGTATTTT | CASSRQKSSTDTQYF
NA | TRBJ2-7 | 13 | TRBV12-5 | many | TGTGCTAGTGGTACGGGCCCGAGCAACGAGCAGTACTTC | CASGTGPSNEQYF
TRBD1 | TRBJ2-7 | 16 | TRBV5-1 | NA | TGCGCCAGCAGCTTGGCCGAAGGGGACAGGGATGGCGAGCAGTACTTC | CASSLAEGDRDGEQYF
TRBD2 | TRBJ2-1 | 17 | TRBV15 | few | TGTGCCACCAGCAGAGATCGGCTAGCGGGAGGGCTTGGAGAGCAGTTCTTC | CATSRDRLAGGLGEQFF
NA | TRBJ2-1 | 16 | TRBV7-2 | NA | TGTGCCAGCAGCTCTAGAGGTATGAGCTCCTACAATGAGCAGTTCTTC | CASSSRGMSSYNEQFF
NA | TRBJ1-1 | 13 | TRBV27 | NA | TGTGCCAGCAGTTTAACAGGGTTAAGTAGAGCTTTCTTT | CASSLTGLSRAFF
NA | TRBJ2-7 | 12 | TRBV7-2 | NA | TGTGCCAGCAGCTTGTACGGGCAGGAGCAGTACTTC | CASSLYGQEQYF
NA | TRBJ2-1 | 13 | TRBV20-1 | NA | TGCAGTGCCACCGGGACTCGATACAATGAGCAGTTCTTC | CSATGTRYNEQFF